This T cell receptor (beta chain) was found in a study of T cell changes during pregnancy in multiple sclerosis. Sequencing used immunoSEQ multiplex PCR; TCRdb keeps in-frame clones, though not all of them. The repertoire includes some 60,000 clones, about nine tenths of them detected once, and 2% to 2.5% sits in the top ten. Looked up from germline, CDR1 is MNHNY and CDR2 is SVGAGI (reference sequence). Trimming left V 0 bases short and J 2 bases short, with 13 bases between. The CDR3 totals 16 residues. The source material was peripheral blood, sampled in the first trimester of pregnancy. The chain employs TRBV6-6 and TRBJ2-5; TRBD1 might be the D (5 bases). The source is a female donor in good health, enrolled as a control in a pregnancy study. The CDR3 loop is CASSYSTRVGQETQYF. In nucleotides, the CDR3 is TGTGCCAGCAGTTACTCGACCAGGGTGGGACAAGAGACCCAGTACTTC.